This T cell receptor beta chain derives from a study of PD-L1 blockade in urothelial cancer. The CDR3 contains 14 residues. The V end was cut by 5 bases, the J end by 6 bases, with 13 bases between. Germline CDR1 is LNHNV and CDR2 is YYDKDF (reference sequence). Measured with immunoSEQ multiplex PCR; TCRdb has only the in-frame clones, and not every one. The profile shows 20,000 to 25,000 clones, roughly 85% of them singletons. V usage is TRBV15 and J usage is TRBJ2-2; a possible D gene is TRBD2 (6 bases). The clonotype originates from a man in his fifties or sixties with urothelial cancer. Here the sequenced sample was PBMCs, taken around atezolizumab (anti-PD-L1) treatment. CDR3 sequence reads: CATSPTRGSGELFF. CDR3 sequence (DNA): TGTGCCACCAGCCCCACTCGGGGGTCCGGGGAGCTGTTTTTT.